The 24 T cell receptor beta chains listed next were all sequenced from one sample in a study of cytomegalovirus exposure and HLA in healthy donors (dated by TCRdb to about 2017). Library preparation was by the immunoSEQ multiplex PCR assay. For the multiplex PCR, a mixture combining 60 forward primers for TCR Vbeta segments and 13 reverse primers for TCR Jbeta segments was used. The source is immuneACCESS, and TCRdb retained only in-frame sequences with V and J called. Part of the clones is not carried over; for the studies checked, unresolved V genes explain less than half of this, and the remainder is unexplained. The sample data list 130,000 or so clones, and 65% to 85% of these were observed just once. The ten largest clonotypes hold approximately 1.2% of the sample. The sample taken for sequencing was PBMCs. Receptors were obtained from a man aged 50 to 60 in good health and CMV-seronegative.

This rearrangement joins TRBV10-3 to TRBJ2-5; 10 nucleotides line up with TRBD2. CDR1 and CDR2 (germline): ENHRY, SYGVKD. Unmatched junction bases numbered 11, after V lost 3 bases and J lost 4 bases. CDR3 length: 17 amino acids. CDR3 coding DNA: TGTGCCATCAGTGACCAGGGACTAGCGTATGACTCAGAGACCCAGTACTTC. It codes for CAISDQGLAYDSETQYF.

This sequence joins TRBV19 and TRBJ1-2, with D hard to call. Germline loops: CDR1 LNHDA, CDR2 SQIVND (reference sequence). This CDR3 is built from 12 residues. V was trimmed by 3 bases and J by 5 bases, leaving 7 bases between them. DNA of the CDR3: TGTGCCAGTAGTATGGGGAGGTATGGCTACACCTTC. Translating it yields CASSMGRYGYTF.

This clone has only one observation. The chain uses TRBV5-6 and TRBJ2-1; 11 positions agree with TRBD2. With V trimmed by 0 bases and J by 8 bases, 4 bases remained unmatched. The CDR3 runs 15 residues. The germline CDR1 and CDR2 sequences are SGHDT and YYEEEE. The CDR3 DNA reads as TGTGCCAGCAGCTTGGCGGGACTAGCGGAGGATGAGCAGTTCTTC. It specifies CASSLAGLAEDEQFF.

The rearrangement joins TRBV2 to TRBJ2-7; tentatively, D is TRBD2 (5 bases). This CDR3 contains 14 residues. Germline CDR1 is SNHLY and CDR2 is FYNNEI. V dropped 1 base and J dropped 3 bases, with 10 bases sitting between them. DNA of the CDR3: TGTGCCAGCAGTGAAGAGAGGGTAGGCTACGAGCAGTACTTC. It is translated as CASSEERVGYEQYF.

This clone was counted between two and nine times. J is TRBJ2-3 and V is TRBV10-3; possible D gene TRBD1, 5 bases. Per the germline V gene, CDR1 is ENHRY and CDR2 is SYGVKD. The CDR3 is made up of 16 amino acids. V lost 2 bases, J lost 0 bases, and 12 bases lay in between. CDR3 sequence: CAISEGRAGSTDTQYF. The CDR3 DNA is TGTGCCATCAGTGAGGGCAGGGCTGGTAGCACAGATACGCAGTATTTT.

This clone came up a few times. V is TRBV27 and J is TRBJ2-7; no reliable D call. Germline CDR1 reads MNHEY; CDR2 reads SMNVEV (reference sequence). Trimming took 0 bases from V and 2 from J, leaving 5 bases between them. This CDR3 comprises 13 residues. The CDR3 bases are TGTGCCAGCAGTTTATCGGGCGCCTACGAGCAGTACTTC. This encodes CASSLSGAYEQYF.

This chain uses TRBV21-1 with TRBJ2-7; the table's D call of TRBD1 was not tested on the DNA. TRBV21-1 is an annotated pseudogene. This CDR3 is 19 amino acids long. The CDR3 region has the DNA TGTGCCAGCAGCCTCCGGGACAGGGTAATCAAGGGGGGCTCCTACGAGCAGTACTTC. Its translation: CASSLRDRVIKGGSYEQYF.

This CDR3 reads CASSSGQGMYTEAFF. CDR3 bases: TGCGCCAGCAGCTCCGGACAGGGAATGTACACTGAAGCTTTCTTT. This chain links TRBV5-1 with TRBJ1-1; the match to TRBD1 covers 8 bases. The J segment lost 3 bases and the V segment lost 3 bases, leaving 7 bases of the junction unmatched. CDR3 size: 15 residues. The germline CDR1 and CDR2 sequences are SGHRS and YFSETQ.

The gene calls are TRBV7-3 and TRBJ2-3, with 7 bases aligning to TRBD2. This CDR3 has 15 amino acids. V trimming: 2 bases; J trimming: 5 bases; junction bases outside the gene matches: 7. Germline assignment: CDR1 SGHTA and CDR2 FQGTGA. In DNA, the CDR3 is TGTGCCAGCAGCTTAGCGGGGGATTCGCAAGATACGCAGTATTTT. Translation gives CASSLAGDSQDTQYF.

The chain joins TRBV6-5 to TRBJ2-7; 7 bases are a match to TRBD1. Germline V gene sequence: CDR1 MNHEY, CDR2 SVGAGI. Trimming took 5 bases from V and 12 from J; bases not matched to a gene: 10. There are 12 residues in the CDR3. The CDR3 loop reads CASSANRGPMYF. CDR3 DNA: TGTGCCAGCAGTGCTAACAGGGGCCCGATGTACTTC.

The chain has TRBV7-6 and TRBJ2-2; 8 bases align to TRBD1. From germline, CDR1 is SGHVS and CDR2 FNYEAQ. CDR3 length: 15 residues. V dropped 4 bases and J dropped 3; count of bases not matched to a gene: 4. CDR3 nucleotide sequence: TGTGCCAGCAGCTCCACAGGGGGGTACACCGGGGAGCTGTTTTTT. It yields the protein CASSSTGGYTGELFF.

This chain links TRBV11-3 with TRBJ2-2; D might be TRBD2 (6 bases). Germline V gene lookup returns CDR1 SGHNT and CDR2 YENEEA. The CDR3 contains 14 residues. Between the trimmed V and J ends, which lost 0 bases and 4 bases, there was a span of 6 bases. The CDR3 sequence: CASSLEGGTGELFF. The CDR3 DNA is TGTGCCAGCAGCTTAGAGGGGGGCACCGGGGAGCTGTTTTTT.

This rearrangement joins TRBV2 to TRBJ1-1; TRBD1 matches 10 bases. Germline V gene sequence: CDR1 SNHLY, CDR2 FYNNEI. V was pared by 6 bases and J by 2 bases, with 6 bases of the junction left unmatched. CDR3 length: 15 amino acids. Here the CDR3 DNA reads TGTGCCAGCAGGGACAGGGGGGGAGGAAACACTGAAGCTTTCTTT. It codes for CASRDRGGGNTEAFF.

The CDR3 DNA reads as TGTGCCAGCAGTGAAGCCCTAGCGGGGGGGGAGACCCAGTACTTC. Its translation: CASSEALAGGETQYF. V and J are TRBV6-1 and TRBJ2-5, with 12 nucleotides matching TRBD2. There are 15 residues in the CDR3. The junction had 1 base not matched to a gene; V was cut back by 0 bases and J by 5 bases. The germline V gene has CDR1 MNHNS and CDR2 SASEGT.

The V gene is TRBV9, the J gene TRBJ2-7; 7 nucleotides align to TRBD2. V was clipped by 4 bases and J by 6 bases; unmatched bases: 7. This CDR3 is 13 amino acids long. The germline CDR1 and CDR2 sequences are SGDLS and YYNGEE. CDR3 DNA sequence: TGTGCCAGCAGCTTTGGGACGGGAGGCGAGCAGTACTTC. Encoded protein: CASSFGTGGEQYF.

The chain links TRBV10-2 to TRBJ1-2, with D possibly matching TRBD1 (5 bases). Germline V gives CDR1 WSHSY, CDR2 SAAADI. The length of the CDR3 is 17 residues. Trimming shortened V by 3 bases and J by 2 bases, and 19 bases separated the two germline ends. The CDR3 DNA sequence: TGCGCCAGCAGTGATCGTTATGCTGGGGCCTCCAACTATGGCTACACCTTC. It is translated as CASSDRYAGASNYGYTF.

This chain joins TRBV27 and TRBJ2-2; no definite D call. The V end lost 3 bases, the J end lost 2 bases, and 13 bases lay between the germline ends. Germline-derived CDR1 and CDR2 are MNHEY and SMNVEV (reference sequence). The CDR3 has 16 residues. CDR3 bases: TGTGCCAGCAGTTTGGCCGGGTCCCGAAACACCGGGGAGCTGTTTTTT. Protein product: CASSLAGSRNTGELFF.

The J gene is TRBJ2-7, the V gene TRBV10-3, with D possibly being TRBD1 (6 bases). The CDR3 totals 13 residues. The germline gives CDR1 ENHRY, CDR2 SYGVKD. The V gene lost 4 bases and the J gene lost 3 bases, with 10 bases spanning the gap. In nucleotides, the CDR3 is TGTGCCATCAGTGTACAACAGGGCTACGAGCAGTACTTC. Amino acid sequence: CAISVQQGYEQYF.

The CDR3 region is CAMAPLGGDTGELFF. CDR3 DNA sequence: TGTGCCATGGCCCCGCTCGGCGGGGACACCGGGGAGCTGTTTTTT. The genes are TRBV6-6 and TRBJ2-2; maybe TRBD2 (6 bases). Germline CDR1 MNHNY, CDR2 SVGAGI (reference sequence). CDR3 length equals 15 residues. Trimming took off 10 bases at V and 3 bases at J, with 18 bases between the two ends.

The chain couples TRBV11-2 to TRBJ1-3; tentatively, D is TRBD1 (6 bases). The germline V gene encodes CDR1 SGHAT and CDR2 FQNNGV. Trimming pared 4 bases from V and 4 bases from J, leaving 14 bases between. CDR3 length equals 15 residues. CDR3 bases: TGTGCCAGCAGCTCCCTCGGGACAAACGGAAACACCATATATTTT. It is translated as CASSSLGTNGNTIYF.

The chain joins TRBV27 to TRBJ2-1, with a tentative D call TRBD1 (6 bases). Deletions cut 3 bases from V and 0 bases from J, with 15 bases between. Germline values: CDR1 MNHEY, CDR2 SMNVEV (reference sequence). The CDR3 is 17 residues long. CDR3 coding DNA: TGTGCCAGCAGTTTGACTGGACAGCCGAGCTCCTACAATGAGCAGTTCTTC. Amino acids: CASSLTGQPSSYNEQFF.

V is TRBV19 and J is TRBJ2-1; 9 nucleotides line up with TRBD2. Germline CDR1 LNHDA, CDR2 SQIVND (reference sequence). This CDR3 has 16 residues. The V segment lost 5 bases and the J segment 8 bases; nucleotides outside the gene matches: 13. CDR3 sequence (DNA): TGTGCCAGTAGTCCTCTGGTTAGCGGGAGTAGTTATGAGCAGTTCTTC. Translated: CASSPLVSGSSYEQFF.

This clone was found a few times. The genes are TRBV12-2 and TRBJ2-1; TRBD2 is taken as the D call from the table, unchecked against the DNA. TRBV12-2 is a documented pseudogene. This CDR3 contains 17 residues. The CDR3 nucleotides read TGTGCAAGTCGCTTAGCGCGTGGCGGGTCTTGGTACAATGAGCAGTTCTTC. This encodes CASRLARGGSWYNEQFF.

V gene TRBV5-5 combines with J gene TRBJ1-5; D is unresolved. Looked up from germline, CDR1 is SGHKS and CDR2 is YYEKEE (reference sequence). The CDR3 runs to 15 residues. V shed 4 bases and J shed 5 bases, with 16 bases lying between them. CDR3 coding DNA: TGTGCCAGCAGCCCCGATACTGTGCCCGATCAGCCCCAGCATTTT. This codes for CASSPDTVPDQPQHF.